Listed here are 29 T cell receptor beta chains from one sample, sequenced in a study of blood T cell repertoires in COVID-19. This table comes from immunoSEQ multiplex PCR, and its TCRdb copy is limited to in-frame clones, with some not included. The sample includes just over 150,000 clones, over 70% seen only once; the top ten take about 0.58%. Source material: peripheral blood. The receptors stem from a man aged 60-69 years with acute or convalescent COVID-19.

The CDR3 spells CASSFFSGGASNEQFF. DNA of the CDR3: TGTGCCAGCAGTTTCTTTAGCGGGGGGGCCTCCAATGAGCAGTTCTTC. This chain links TRBV27 with TRBJ2-1; 11 bases are shared with TRBD2. V was clipped by 3 bases and J by 6 bases; unmatched bases: 7. This CDR3 spans 16 amino acids. Germline lookup yields CDR1 MNHEY and CDR2 SMNVEV (reference sequence).

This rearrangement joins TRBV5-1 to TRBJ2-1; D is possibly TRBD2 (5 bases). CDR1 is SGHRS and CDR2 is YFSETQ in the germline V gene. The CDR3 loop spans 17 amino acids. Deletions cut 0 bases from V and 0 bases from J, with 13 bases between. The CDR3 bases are TGCGCCAGCAGCTTGGCCGATACGGGGAACTCCTACAATGAGCAGTTCTTC. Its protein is CASSLADTGNSYNEQFF.

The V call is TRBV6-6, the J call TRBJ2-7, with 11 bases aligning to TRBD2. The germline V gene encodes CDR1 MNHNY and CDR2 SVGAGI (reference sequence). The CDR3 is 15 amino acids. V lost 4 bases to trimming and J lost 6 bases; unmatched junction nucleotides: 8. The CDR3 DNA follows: TGTGCCAGCAGTTTCATACTAGCGGGAGAGAGCGAGCAGTACTTC. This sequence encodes CASSFILAGESEQYF.

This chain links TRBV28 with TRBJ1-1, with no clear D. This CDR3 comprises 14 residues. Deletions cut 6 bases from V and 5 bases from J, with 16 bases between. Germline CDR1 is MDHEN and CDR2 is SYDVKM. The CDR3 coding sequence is TGTGCCAGCAGCCAAGGAGGGATAGGGACTGAAGCTTTCTTT. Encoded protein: CASSQGGIGTEAFF.

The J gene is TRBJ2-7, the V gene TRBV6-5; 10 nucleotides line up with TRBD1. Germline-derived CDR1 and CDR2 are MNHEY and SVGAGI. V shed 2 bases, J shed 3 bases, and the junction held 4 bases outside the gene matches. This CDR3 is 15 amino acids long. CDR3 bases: TGTGCCAGCAGTTACGGACAGGGGGACCTCTACGAGCAGTACTTC. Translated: CASSYGQGDLYEQYF.

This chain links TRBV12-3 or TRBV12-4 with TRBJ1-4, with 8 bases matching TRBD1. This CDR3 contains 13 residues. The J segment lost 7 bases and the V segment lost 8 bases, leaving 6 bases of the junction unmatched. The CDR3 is CASLQGGGEKLFF. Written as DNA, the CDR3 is TGTGCCAGCTTACAGGGGGGCGGTGAAAAACTGTTTTTT.

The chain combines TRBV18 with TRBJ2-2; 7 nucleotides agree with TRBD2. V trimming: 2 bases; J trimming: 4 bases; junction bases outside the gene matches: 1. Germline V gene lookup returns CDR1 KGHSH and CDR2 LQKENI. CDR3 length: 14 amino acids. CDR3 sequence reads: CASSPGGGTGELFF. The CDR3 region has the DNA TGTGCCAGCTCACCAGGCGGGGGCACCGGGGAGCTGTTTTTT.

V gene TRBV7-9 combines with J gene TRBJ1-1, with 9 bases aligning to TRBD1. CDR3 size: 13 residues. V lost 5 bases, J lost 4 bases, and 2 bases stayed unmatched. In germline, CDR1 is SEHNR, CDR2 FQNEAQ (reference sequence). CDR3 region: CASSRQGGTEAFF. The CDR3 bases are TGTGCCAGCAGCCGACAGGGGGGCACTGAAGCTTTCTTT.

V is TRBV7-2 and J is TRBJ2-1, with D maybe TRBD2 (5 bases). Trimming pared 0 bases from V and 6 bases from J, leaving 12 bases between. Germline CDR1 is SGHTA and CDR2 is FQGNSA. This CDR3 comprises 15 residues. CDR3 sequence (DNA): TGTGCCAGCAGCTTAGCTGGCCTAGCAATCAATGAGCAGTTCTTC. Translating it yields CASSLAGLAINEQFF.

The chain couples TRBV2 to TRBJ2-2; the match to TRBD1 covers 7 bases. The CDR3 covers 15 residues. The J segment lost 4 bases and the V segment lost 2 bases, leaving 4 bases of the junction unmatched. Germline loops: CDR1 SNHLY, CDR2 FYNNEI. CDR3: CASSEPGQSTGELFF. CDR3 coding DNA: TGTGCCAGCAGTGAACCGGGACAGTCCACCGGGGAGCTGTTTTTT.

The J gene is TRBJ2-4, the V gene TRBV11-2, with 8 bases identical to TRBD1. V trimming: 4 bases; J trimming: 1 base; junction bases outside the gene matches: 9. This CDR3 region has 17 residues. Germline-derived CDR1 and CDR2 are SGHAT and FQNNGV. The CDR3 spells CASSSPQGARAKNIQYF. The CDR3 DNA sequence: TGTGCCAGCAGCTCCCCCCAGGGGGCGCGTGCCAAAAACATTCAGTACTTC.

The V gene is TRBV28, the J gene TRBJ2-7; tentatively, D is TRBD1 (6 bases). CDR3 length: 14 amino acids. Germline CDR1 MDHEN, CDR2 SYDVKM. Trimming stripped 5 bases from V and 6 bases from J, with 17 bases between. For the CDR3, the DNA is TGTGCCAGCAGTGGTCTTACAGGGTTTCGCGAGCAGTACTTC. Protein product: CASSGLTGFREQYF.

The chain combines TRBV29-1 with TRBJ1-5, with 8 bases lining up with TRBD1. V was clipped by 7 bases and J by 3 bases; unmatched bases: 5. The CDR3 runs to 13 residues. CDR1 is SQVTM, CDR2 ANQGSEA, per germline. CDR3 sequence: CSAGQGLNQPQHF. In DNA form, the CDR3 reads TGCAGCGCCGGACAGGGACTCAATCAGCCCCAGCATTTT.

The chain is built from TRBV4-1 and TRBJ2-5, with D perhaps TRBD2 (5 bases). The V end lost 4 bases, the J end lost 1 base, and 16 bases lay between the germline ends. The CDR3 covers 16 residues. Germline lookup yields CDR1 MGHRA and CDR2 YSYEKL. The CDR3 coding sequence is TGCGCCAGCAGCCGGCAAACGGGATCCTCCCAAGAGACCCAGTACTTC. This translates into CASSRQTGSSQETQYF.

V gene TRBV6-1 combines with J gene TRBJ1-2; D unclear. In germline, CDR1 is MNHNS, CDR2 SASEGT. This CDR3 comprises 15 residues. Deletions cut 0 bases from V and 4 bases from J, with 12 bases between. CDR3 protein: CASSEAGAGSYGYTF. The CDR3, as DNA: TGTGCCAGCAGTGAAGCGGGTGCAGGAAGCTATGGCTACACCTTC.

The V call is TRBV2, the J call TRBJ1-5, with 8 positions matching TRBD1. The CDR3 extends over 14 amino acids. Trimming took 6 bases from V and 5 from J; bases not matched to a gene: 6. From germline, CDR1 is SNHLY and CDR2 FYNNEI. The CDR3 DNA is TGTGCCAGCAGGGCCGGGACAGGAGATCAGCCCCAGCATTTT. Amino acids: CASRAGTGDQPQHF.

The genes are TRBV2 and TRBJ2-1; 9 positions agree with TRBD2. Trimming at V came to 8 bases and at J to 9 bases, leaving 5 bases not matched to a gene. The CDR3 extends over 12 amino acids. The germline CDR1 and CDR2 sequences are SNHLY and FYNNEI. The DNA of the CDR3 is TGTGCCAGCGCGGGAGGGCCAGGTGAGCAGTTCTTC. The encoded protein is CASAGGPGEQFF.

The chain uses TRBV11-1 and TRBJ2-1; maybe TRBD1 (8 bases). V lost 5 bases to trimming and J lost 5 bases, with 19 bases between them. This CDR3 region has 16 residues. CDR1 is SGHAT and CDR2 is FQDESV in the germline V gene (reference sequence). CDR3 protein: CASSPQGGTGDNEQFF. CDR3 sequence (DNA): TGTGCCAGCAGCCCCCAGGGAGGGACAGGAGACAATGAGCAGTTCTTC. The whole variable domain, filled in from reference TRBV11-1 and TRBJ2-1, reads EAEVAQSPRYKITEKSQAVAFWCDPISGHATLYWYRQILGQGPELLVQFQDESVVDDSQLPKDRFSAERLKGVDSTLKIQPAELGDSAMYLCASSPQGGTGDNEQFFGPGTRLTVL.

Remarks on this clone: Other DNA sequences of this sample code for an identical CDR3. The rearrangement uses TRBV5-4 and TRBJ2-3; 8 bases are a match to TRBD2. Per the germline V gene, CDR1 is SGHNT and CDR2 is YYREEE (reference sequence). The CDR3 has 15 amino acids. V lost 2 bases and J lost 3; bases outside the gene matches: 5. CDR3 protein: CASSLGAGGTDTQYF. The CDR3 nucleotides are TGTGCCAGCAGCTTAGGGGCGGGGGGAACAGATACGCAGTATTTT.

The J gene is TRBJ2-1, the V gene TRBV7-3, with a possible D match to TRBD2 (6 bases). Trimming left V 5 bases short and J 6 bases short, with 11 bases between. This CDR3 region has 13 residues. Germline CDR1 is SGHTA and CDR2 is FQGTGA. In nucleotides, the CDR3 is TGTGCCAGCAGCCGTAGCGGACTCAATGAGCAGTTCTTC. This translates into CASSRSGLNEQFF.

In nucleotides, the CDR3 is TGTGCCAGCAGCTTAGTCCTCCAAGAGACCCAGTACTTC. Its translation: CASSLVLQETQYF. The gene calls are TRBV7-2 and TRBJ2-5, with unresolved D. V lost 1 base and J lost 1, with 4 bases in between. This CDR3 spans 13 amino acids. CDR1 and CDR2 (germline): SGHTA, FQGNSA.

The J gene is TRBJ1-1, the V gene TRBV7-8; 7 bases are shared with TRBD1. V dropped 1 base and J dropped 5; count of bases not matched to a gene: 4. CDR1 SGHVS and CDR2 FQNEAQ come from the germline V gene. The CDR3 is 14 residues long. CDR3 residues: CASSLEGARTEAFF. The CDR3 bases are TGTGCCAGCAGCTTAGAGGGGGCGCGAACTGAAGCTTTCTTT.

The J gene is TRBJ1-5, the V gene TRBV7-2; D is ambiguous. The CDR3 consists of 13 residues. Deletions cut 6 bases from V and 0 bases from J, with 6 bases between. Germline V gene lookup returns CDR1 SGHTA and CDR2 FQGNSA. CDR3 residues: CASSQYSNQPQHF. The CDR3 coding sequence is TGTGCCAGCAGTCAGTATAGCAATCAGCCCCAGCATTTT.

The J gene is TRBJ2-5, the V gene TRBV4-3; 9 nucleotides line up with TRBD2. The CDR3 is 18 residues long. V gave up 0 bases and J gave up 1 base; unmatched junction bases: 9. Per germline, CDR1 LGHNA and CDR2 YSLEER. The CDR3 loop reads CASSQDLQRGDAQETQYF. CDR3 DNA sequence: TGCGCCAGCAGCCAAGATTTACAGCGGGGGGACGCCCAAGAGACCCAGTACTTC.

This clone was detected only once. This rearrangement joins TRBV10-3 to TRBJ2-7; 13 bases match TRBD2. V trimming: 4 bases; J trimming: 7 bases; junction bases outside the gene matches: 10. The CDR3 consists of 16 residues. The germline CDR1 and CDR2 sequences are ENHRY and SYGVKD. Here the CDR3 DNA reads TGTGCCATCAGTGGAGGGACTAGCGGGACCTCAGGAGAGCAGTACTTC. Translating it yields CAISGGTSGTSGEQYF.

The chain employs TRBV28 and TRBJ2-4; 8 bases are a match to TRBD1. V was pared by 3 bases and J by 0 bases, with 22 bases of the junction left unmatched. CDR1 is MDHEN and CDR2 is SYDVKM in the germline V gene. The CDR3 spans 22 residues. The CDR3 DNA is TGTGCCAGCAGTTTCGTTTACCACGGGGAGACAGGGGCTGAACTAGCCAAAAACATTCAGTACTTC. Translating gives CASSFVYHGETGAELAKNIQYF. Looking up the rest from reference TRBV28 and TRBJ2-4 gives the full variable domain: DVKVTQSSRYLVKRTGEKVFLECVQDMDHENMFWYRQDPGLGLRLIYFSYDVKMKEKGDIPEGYSVSREKKERFSLILESASTNQTSMYLCASSFVYHGETGAELAKNIQYFGAGTRLSVL.

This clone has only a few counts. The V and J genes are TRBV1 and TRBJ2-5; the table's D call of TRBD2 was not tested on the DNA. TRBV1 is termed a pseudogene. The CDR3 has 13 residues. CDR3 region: CTSSQGENGTQYF. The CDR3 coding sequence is TGCACCAGCAGCCAAGGCGAGAACGGGACCCAGTACTTC.

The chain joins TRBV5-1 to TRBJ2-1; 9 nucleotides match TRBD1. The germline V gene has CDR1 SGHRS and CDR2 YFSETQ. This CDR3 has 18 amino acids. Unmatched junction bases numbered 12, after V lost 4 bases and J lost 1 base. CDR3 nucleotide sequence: TGCGCCAGCAGCCCGGGACAGGGAGGACCGGTGTCCTACAATGAGCAGTTCTTC. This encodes CASSPGQGGPVSYNEQFF.

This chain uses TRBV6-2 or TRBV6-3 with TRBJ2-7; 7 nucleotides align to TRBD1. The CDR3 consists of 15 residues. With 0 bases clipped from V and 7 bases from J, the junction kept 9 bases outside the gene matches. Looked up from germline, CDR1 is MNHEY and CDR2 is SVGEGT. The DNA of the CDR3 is TGTGCCAGCAGTTACTCTCAGGGGGTATTGGGTGAGCAGTACTTC. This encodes CASSYSQGVLGEQYF.